This T cell receptor (beta chain) was observed in a study of blood T cell repertoires in COVID-19 (dated by TCRdb to 2018 to 2020). In terms of the full investigation: Collaborator samples came from the United States, Italy and Spain and covered acute and convalescent phases of COVID-19. Nearly every sample came with metadata listing a de-identified subject ID, COVID-19 status, age in years and sex. The samples were drawn from two sources: the first 160 participants of the ongoing ImmuneRACE study, and fewer than 1,500 subjects contributed by 6 global collaborators. Where available, HLA class I and class II types were obtained from metadata supplied by the sample provider rather than from assay-based typing. The prospective study material was composed of cDNA or gDNA derived from T cells, B-cell-depleted T cells, or PBMCs. A freely available public database, intended as a resource for researchers studying the immune response to SARS-CoV-2, is where the repertoires were released. Deeply sampled blood TCRbeta repertoires from subjects exposed to, actively infected with, or recovered from COVID-19 were included in the dataset. Overall study outcomes, separate from this receptor: Clinical and demographic metadata were provided uncurated, with the amount varying by source and participant.

Participants in the prospective study were aged 18 to 89 years, lived in 20 to 25 United States geographic areas, and enrolled through a virtual design. To assign participants to cohorts, the prospective study relied on clinical history that participants themselves reported in a screening survey and a study questionnaire. Mobile phlebotomists in the prospective study collected whole blood, serum and a nasopharyngeal or oropharyngeal swab from every participant. Prospective study participants could optionally give additional blood draws and questionnaires over an approximately 2-month period. Before DNA extraction, prospective study blood samples were shipped either frozen or at room temperature. CDR1 is given as KGHDR and CDR2 as SFDVKD, both from the germline V gene. V gives up 7 bases and J gives up 7 bases, and the segment between their germline ends measures 16 bases. From its cysteine to its phenylalanine, the CDR3 spans 14 amino acids. The read is trimmed to its CDR3 DNA, 42 bases read in frame from base 1.

About this clone: The antigen this receptor binds is unknown. Qualities for individual bases were not recorded, and no much larger clone is one base off.

TCRbeta CDR3 regions were amplified from genomic DNA using the immunoSEQ Assay, a bias-controlled multiplex PCR. In the paper's pipeline: The number of nucleated cells in each sample was estimated by amplification of reference gene primers within the assay. To quantify the absolute abundance of each unique TCRbeta CDR3 rearrangement, sequence reads were collapsed and filtered. Productive Simpson clonality was computed per sample as the square root of Simpson's diversity index over productive rearrangements. In its TCRdb copy, this immuneACCESS table keeps in-frame sequences only and misses some clones. Where compared with another copy, unresolved V genes explain less than half of these, and the others have no known cause. V, J and clone size are taken as reported in that table, and D and trimming were inferred from the DNA itself. This sample gives roughly 400,000 clones in total; roughly 90% of them show up just once. The top ten clonotypes cover roughly 2% of the sample.

This clonotype originated in a woman aged 40 to 50 with acute COVID-19. The chain joins TRBV24-1 to TRBJ2-1; possibly the D gene is TRBD1, per 7 matching bases. What was sequenced was PBMCs or T cells enriched from blood (not recorded which). The sequenced DNA: TGTGCCACCAGCCGAAACGCAGGGGGGAATGAGCAGTTCTTC. Protein translation: CATSRNAGGNEQFF.